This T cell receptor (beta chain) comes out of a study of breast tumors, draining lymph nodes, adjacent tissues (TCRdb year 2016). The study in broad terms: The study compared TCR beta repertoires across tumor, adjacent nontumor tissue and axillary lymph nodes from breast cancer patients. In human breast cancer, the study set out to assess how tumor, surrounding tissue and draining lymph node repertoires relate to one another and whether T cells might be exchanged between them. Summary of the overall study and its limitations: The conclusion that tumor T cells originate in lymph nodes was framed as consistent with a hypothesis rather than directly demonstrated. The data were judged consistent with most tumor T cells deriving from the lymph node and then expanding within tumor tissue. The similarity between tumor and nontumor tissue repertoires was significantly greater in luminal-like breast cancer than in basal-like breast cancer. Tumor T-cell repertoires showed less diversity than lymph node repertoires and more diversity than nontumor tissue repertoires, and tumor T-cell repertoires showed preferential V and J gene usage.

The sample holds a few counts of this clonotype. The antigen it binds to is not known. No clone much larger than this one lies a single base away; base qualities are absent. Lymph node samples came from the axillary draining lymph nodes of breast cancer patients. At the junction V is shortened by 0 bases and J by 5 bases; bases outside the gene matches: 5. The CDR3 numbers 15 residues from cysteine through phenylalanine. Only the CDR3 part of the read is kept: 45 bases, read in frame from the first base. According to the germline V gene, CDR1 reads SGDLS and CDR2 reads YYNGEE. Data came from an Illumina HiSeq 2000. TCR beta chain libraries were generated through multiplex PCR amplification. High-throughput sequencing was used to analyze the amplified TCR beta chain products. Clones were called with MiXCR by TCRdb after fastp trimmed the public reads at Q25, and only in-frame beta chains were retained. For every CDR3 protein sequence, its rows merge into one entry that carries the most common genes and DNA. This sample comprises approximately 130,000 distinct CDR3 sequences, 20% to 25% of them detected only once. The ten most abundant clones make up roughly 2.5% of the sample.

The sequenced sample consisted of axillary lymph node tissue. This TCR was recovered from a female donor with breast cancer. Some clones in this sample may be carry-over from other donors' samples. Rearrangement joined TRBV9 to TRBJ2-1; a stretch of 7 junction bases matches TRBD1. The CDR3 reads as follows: CASSVEGQSNNEQFF. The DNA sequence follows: TGTGCCAGCAGCGTAGAGGGACAGAGTAACAATGAGCAGTTCTTC.